The text below deals with one T cell receptor (beta chain). The antigen is undetermined. This entry is derived from a study of beta chain features in type 1 diabetes. Sequenced material consisted of expressed TCRB transcripts (all of the isolated RNA was reverse transcribed). Using immunoSEQ multiplex PCR, the repertoire was profiled, and TCRdb retains in-frame clones only, with some absent. The sample records roughly 150,000 clones, 7.5% to 9.5% being singletons. Study-wide findings and caveats: Shorter TCRB CDR3s, moderately but significantly so, were found in Type 1 diabetes patients in all four CD4+ subsets.

Source material: central memory CD4+ T cells from blood. The source of this sequence is a woman aged 18-30 years with type 1 diabetes.

The CDR3 DNA follows: TGTGCCAGCAGCTTAGCGGGCCAGTACACAGATACGCAGTATTTT. Protein: CASSLAGQYTDTQYF. V usage is TRBV7-9 and J usage is TRBJ2-3, with unresolved D. Germline CDR1 and CDR2: SEHNR and FQNEAQ (reference sequence). V was shortened by 0 bases and J by 2 bases, with 9 bases between the two germline ends. This CDR3 has 15 residues.